Listed below are T cell receptor beta chains from one sample, sequenced in a study of shared clonotypes between healthy human individuals. The repertoire was sequenced with immunoSEQ multiplex PCR; TCRdb's copy has only in-frame clones and lacks some. The sample lists 400,000 to 550,000 clones; approximately 79% were seen once. The source material was PBMCs. The receptors stem from a woman aged 40 to 49 in good health. Some clones in this sample may be carry-over from other donors' samples. Each CDR3 is given with its conserved first and last residue. D genes are given only for firm matches. Some rows mark clone size as missing; the rest say once, few, many or name a class of expanded clone.

>.|TRBV4-1|TRBJ2-2|.
TGCGCCAGCAGCCAAGATCGGCAAGGGCTGCCACACCGCACCGGGGAGCTGTTTTTT
CASSQDRQGLPHRTGELFF
>.|TRBV4-1|TRBJ1-2|.
TGCGCCAGCAGCCAAGTATTAGTCCAGGGGCACTATGGCTACACCTTC
CASSQVLVQGHYGYTF
>.|TRBV5-6|TRBJ1-4|few
TGTGCCAGCAGCTTTAAAGCAACTAATGAAAAACTGTTTTTT
CASSFKATNEKLFF
>TRBD2|TRBV5-4|TRBJ2-3|.
TGTGCCAGCAGCTCCGGACTAGCGGGAAATACGCAGTATTTT
CASSSGLAGNTQYF
>TRBD1|TRBV6-6|TRBJ1-6|once
TGTGCCAGCAGTTATCCTACAGGGGGCAATTCACCCCTCCACTTT
CASSYPTGGNSPLHF
>.|TRBV5-1|TRBJ2-1|.
TGCGCCAGCAGCTGGCCTTCCAGTTACAATGAGCAGTTCTTC
CASSWPSSYNEQFF
>.|TRBV7-2|TRBJ2-1|few
TGTGCCAGCAGCTTTGACGGGAGAGCCTACAATGAGCAGTTCTTC
CASSFDGRAYNEQFF
>.|TRBV10-3|TRBJ2-3|.
TGTGCCGTTAGCGGTGGCAGGGAAGATACGCAGTATTTT
CAVSGGREDTQYF
>.|TRBV28|TRBJ1-4|.
TGTGCCAGCAGCCAATTCAATCTCGGGGGTAATGAAAAACTGTTTTTT
CASSQFNLGGNEKLFF
>TRBD1|TRBV29-1|TRBJ1-1|.
TGCAGCGTTGACTTCCGGGACAGAGTACGGCTGGGCACTGAAGCTTTCTTT
CSVDFRDRVRLGTEAFF
>TRBD2|TRBV5-1|TRBJ2-1|.
TGCGCCAGCGTTCCGACTAGCGGGAGGTTGAATGAGCAGTTCTTC
CASVPTSGRLNEQFF
>TRBD1|TRBV9|TRBJ1-1|.
TGTGCCAGCAGCGTAGTGGACAGGGGCACTTCCTTCATGAACACTGAAGCTTTCTTT
CASSVVDRGTSFMNTEAFF
>TRBD2|TRBV6-6|TRBJ2-2|.
TGTGCCAGCAGGCTAGTGGGAGGGCCCGGGGAGCTGTTTTTT
CASRLVGGPGELFF
>TRBD1|TRBV19|TRBJ1-2|.
TGTGCCAGTAGTATCACGGCAGGGGGCTATGGCTACACCTTC
CASSITAGGYGYTF
>TRBD2|TRBV7-3|TRBJ2-5|.
TGTGCCAGCAGCTTAGGGGGGAGGGACCAAGAGACCCAGTACTTC
CASSLGGRDQETQYF
>.|TRBV6-1|TRBJ2-2|.
TGTGCCAGCAGTGAAATAGGTCTTTCGGGTGTCGGGGAGCTGTTTTTT
CASSEIGLSGVGELFF
>.|TRBV7-3|TRBJ2-1|.
TGTGCCAGCAGCTTACTTGTAACCTACAATGAGCAGTTCTTC
CASSLLVTYNEQFF
>TRBD1|TRBV19|TRBJ2-5|.
TGTGCCAGTAGTACGACCCGGGACAGGGGGCGCGAGACCCAGTACTTC
CASSTTRDRGRETQYF
>.|TRBV7-2|TRBJ1-5|.
TGTGCCAGCAGCTTATACGCCAGAGATAGCAATCAGCCCCAGCATTTT
CASSLYARDSNQPQHF
>.|TRBV7-8|TRBJ1-1|.
TGTGCCAGCAGCTTAGGCAGCACTGAAGCTTTCTTT
CASSLGSTEAFF
>TRBD1|TRBV5-4|TRBJ1-3|.
TGTGCCAGCAGCTTGGGGACAGGGGGCATCATCTCTGGAAACACCATATATTTT
CASSLGTGGIISGNTIYF
>.|TRBV7-8|TRBJ2-7|.
TGTGCCAGCAGCTTAGATACTATCCAGACCTACGAGCAGTACTTC
CASSLDTIQTYEQYF
>.|TRBV4-3|TRBJ1-5|.
TGCGCCAGCAGCCAAGATCCGCGGGGGGATCAGCCCCAGCATTTT
CASSQDPRGDQPQHF
>.|TRBV5-6|TRBJ2-1|.
TGTGCCAGCAGCTTAGACGGTAGGGGTGAGCAGTTCTTC
CASSLDGRGEQFF